The 15 T cell receptor beta chains reported below all come from one sample, sequenced in a study of CD8+CD57+ T cells in acquired aplastic anemia. Genomic DNA acted as the template from which TCR beta VDJ combination and CDR3 sequence profiling were carried out. From the reads, TCRdb called clonotypes with MiXCR, one entry per CDR3 protein. The sample contains 50,000 to 65,000 distinct CDR3 sequences, roughly 58% of which appear only once. The specimen sequenced was sorted CD4+, CD8+, or CD8+CD57+ T cells (not recorded which) from PBMCs. The receptor set was obtained from a human donor in good health, serving as a control.

V and J are TRBV7-9 and TRBJ2-5; D assignment may be TRBD1 or TRBD2 (5 bases each). The J call may be incorrect, as the DNA end agrees better with TRBJ2-1. Germline CDR1 and CDR2: SEHNR and FQNEAQ (reference sequence). The CDR3 extends over 13 amino acids. The CDR3 region has the DNA TGTGCCAGCAGCTTAGTTGGGGGCAATGAGCAGTTCTTC. Its translation is CASSLVGGNEQFF.

Only one count was recorded for this clonotype. The CDR3 DNA reads as TGCAGCGTTGTGGTGTCAGGCCAGAACACTGAAGCTTTCTTT. As protein: CSVVVSGQNTEAFF. The chain couples TRBV29-1 to TRBJ1-1; D is undetermined. Deletions cut 4 bases from V and 1 base from J, with 13 bases between. This CDR3 spans 14 amino acids. CDR1 and CDR2 (germline): SQVTM, ANQGSEA.

By sample share, this clonotype is medium-sized (0.01 to 0.1%). The chain links TRBV19 to TRBJ2-7, with D tentatively TRBD2 (7 bases). The CDR3 loop spans 13 amino acids. Trimming took off 4 bases at V and 6 bases at J, with 13 bases between the two ends. CDR1 and CDR2 (germline): LNHDA, SQIVND (reference sequence). The CDR3 nucleotides are TGTGCCAGTAGTAGCTACAGGGAGGGCGAGCAGTACTTC. Its protein product is CASSSYREGEQYF.

This clonotype came up many times. CDR3 sequence reads: CASSHEQGYGYTF. The CDR3 nucleotides are TGTGCCAGCTCCCACGAGCAGGGATATGGCTACACCTTC. The chain joins TRBV18 to TRBJ1-2; D is perhaps TRBD1 (5 bases). Germline CDR1 is KGHSH and CDR2 is LQKENI. Trimming shortened V by 6 bases and J by 5 bases, and 13 bases separated the two germline ends. The CDR3 contains 13 residues.

The genes are TRBV24-1 and TRBJ2-7; D unresolved. Germline V CDR1 and CDR2: KGHDR, SFDVKD. The length of the CDR3 is 14 residues. V was pared by 4 bases and J by 0 bases, with 9 bases between. CDR3 loop: CATSDRDISYEQYF. The CDR3 DNA reads TGTGCCACCAGTGACCGCGACATCTCCTACGAGCAGTACTTC.

This rearrangement joins TRBV27 to TRBJ1-6; 9 nucleotides line up with TRBD1. The CDR3 extends over 13 amino acids. Germline V lookup: CDR1 MNHEY, CDR2 SMNVEV (reference sequence). V lost 3 bases and J lost 9; bases outside the gene matches: 0. CDR3 protein: CASSLGQGSPLHF. CDR3 sequence (DNA): TGTGCCAGCAGTTTGGGACAGGGTTCACCCCTCCACTTT.

This chain joins TRBV10-3 and TRBJ2-3, with D possibly TRBD1 on 6 matching bases. The CDR3 spans 15 residues. Trimming left V 5 bases short and J 4 bases short, with 16 bases between. The germline V gene encodes CDR1 ENHRY and CDR2 SYGVKD. The CDR3 protein is CAISQGPAPADTQYF. The CDR3 region has the DNA TGTGCCATCAGTCAGGGGCCTGCTCCCGCAGATACGCAGTATTTT.

CDR3 DNA: TGCAGCGTCGGAAAGGACAGGCAGTTCTTC. Its translation: CSVGKDRQFF. The genes are TRBV29-1 and TRBJ2-1, with TRBD1 as a possible D gene (6 bases). Trimming pared 6 bases from V and 12 bases from J, leaving 12 bases between. The germline CDR1 and CDR2 sequences are SQVTM and ANQGSEA. The CDR3 runs 10 residues.

This clonotype was seen a few times. This chain uses TRBV25-1 with TRBJ2-1; 9 nucleotides line up with TRBD1. Germline CDR1 MGHDK, CDR2 SYGVNS. After removal of 2 bases from V and 0 bases from J, the junction contained 11 bases not matched to a gene. This CDR3 has 19 residues. The CDR3 nucleotides are TGTGCCAGCAGTGAAGGCCGGATCACAGGGGGCAGCTCCTACAATGAGCAGTTCTTC. It specifies CASSEGRITGGSSYNEQFF.

Worth noting for this clonotype: The conserved phenylalanine or tryptophan normally closing the CDR3 is absent here, so this likely arose from a read error. The limits of the CDR3 on the DNA are not certain, so only TCRdb's listed CDR3 is given. CDR3: CSARAGGPSETQYS. The chain has TRBV20-1 and TRBJ2-5; no DNA check was done on the table's D call, TRBD2. The CDR3 sequence runs 14 residues, both termini included. The V gene's germline CDR1 is DFQATT and CDR2 SNEGSKA (reference sequence).

This clonotype was recorded many times. V gene TRBV20-1 combines with J gene TRBJ2-7, with 8 positions matching TRBD2. Germline loops: CDR1 DFQATT, CDR2 SNEGSKA (reference sequence). Trimming cost V 0 bases and J 5 bases; bases outside gene matches: 15. This CDR3 is 17 amino acids long. CDR3 bases: TGCAGTGCTAGAGATCCAGGTCCAGGACTAGCTGTCCACGAGCAGTACTTC. This translates into CSARDPGPGLAVHEQYF.

The sample holds a few counts of this clonotype. The chain is built from TRBV25-1 and TRBJ2-5; TRBD1 agrees at 9 bases. CDR3 length: 14 residues. Germline V lookup: CDR1 MGHDK, CDR2 SYGVNS. V trimming: 3 bases; J trimming: 8 bases; junction bases outside the gene matches: 7. Here the CDR3 reads CASSEPGQGRTQYF. As DNA, the CDR3 is TGTGCCAGCAGTGAGCCGGGACAGGGTCGTACCCAGTACTTC.

There are a few counts of this clonotype. V and J are TRBV2 and TRBJ2-7; 7 bases match TRBD1. Germline assignment: CDR1 SNHLY and CDR2 FYNNEI. The CDR3 spans 14 residues. V dropped 6 bases and J dropped 0; count of bases not matched to a gene: 5. The chain's CDR3 is CASRGDSLSYEQYF. As DNA, the CDR3 is TGTGCCAGCAGGGGGGACAGTCTCTCCTACGAGCAGTACTTC.

This chain uses TRBV7-3 with TRBJ2-7, with TRBD2 identical over 11 bases. V lost 3 bases, J lost 0 bases, and 4 bases stayed unmatched. The CDR3 is 16 amino acids. CDR1 SGHTA and CDR2 FQGTGA come from the germline V gene. CDR3 in amino acids: CASSFPTSGTSYEQYF. CDR3 DNA: TGTGCCAGCAGCTTCCCGACTAGCGGGACCTCCTACGAGCAGTACTTC.

To note about this clonotype: A read error is possible here, since a much larger clone lies one base away. The chain is built from TRBV3-1 and TRBJ1-5; unclear D gene. Germline values: CDR1 LGHDT, CDR2 YNNKEL (reference sequence). The CDR3 sequence is 15 residues long. The CDR3 DNA follows: TGTGCCCGCAGCCAAGATATCCGTAGCAATCAGCCCCAGCATTTT. Translation: CARSQDIRSNQPQHF.